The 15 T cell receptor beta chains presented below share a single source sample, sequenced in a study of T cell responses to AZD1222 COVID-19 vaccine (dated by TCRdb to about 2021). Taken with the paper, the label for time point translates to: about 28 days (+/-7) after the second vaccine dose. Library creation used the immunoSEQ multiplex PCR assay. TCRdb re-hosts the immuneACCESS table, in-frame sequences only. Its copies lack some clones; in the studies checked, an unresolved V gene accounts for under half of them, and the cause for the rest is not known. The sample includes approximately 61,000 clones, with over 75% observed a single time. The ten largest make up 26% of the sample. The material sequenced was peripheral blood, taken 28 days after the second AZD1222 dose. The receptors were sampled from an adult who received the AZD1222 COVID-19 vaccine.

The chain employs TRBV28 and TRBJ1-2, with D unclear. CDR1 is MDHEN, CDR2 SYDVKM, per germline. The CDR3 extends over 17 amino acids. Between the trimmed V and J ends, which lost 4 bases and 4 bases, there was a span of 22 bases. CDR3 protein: CASSSQTPSQTFYGYTF. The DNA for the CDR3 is TGTGCCAGCAGTTCCCAAACGCCATCACAGACCTTCTATGGCTACACCTTC.

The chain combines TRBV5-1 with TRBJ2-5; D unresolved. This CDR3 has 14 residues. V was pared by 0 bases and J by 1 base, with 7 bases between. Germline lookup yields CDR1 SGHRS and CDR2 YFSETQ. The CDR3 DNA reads TGCGCCAGCAGCTTGGCGCAGGCCCAAGAGACCCAGTACTTC. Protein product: CASSLAQAQETQYF.

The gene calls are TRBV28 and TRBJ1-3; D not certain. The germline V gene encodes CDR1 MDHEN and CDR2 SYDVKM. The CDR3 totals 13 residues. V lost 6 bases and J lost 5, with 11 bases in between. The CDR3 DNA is TGTGCCAGCAGCCCCCCCCCGAGAAACACCATATATTTT. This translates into CASSPPPRNTIYF. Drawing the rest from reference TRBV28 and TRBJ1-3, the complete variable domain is DVKVTQSSRYLVKRTGEKVFLECVQDMDHENMFWYRQDPGLGLRLIYFSYDVKMKEKGDIPEGYSVSREKKERFSLILESASTNQTSMYLCASSPPPRNTIYFGEGSWLTVV.

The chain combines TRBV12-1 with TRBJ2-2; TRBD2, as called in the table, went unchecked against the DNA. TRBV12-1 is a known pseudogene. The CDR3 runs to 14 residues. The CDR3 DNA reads TGTGCCAGCAGCTGGTATAGCGGCACCGGGGAGCTGTTTTTT. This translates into CASSWYSGTGELFF.

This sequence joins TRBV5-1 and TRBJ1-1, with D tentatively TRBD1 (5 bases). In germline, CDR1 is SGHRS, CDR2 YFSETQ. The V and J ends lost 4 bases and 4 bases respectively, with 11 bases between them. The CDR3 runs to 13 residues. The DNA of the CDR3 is TGCGCCAGCAGCCAAGGGGTAGGCACTGAAGCTTTCTTT. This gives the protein CASSQGVGTEAFF.

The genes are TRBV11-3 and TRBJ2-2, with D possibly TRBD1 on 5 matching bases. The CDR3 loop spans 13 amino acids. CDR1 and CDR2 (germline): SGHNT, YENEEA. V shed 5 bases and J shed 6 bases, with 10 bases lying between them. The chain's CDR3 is CASSTGAPGELFF. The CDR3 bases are TGTGCCAGCAGCACTGGGGCCCCCGGGGAGCTGTTTTTT. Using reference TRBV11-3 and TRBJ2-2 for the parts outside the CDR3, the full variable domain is EAGVVQSPRYKIIEKKQPVAFWCNPISGHNTLYWYLQNLGQGPELLIRYENEEAVDDSQLPKDRFSAERLKGVDSTLKIQPAELGDSAVYLCASSTGAPGELFFGEGSRLTVL.

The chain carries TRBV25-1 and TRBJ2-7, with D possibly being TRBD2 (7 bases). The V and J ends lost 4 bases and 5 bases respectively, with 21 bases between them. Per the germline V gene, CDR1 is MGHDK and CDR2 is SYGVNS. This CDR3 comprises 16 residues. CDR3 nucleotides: TGTGCCAGCAGTGGCAGGAGGGGGGAGGGTCCCCACGAGCAGTACTTC. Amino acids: CASSGRRGEGPHEQYF.

CDR3 protein: CASSDSIPGLATLAYNEQFF. CDR3 DNA sequence: TGTGCCAGCAGTGACTCGATCCCGGGACTAGCGACCCTAGCCTACAATGAGCAGTTCTTC. The V call is TRBV6-4, the J call TRBJ2-1; 10 nucleotides align to TRBD2. The germline gives CDR1 MRHNA, CDR2 SNTAGT. The CDR3 is 20 amino acids. The trim removed 0 bases at V and 2 bases at J, leaving 13 bases unmatched.

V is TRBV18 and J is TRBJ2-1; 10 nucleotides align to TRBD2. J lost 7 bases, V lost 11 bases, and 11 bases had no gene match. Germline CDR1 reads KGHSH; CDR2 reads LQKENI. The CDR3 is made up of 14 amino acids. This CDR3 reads CAAQGLAGANEQFF. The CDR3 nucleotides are TGTGCCGCCCAGGGGCTAGCGGGAGCTAATGAGCAGTTCTTC.

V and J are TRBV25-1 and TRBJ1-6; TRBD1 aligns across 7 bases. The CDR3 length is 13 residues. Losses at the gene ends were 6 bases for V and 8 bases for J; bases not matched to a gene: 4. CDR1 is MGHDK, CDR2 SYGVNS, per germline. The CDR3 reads CASRTGNYSPLHF. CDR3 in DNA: TGTGCCAGCAGGACAGGGAATTATTCACCCCTCCACTTT.

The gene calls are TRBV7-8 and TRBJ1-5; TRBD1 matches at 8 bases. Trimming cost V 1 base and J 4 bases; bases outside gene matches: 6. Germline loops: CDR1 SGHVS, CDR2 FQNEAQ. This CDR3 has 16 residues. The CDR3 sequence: CASSLGGDRRNQPQHF. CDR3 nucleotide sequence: TGTGCCAGCAGCTTAGGAGGGGACAGGAGAAATCAGCCCCAGCATTTT.

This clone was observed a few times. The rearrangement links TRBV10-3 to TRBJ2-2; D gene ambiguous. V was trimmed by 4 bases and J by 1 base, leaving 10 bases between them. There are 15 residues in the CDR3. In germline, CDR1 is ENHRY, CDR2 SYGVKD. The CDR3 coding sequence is TGTGCCATCAGTGCGGGTAGTAGGAACACCGGGGAGCTGTTTTTT. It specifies CAISAGSRNTGELFF.

The CDR3 reads CASRNQAGRVSSQYF. CDR3 nucleotide sequence: TGTGCCAGCAGGAATCAAGCGGGAAGGGTTAGCAGTCAGTACTTC. V usage is TRBV28 and J usage is TRBJ2-4, with TRBD2 matching over 7 bases. J gave up 12 bases and V 6 bases, and 17 bases lay outside the gene matches. The CDR3 spans 15 residues. Per germline, CDR1 MDHEN and CDR2 SYDVKM.

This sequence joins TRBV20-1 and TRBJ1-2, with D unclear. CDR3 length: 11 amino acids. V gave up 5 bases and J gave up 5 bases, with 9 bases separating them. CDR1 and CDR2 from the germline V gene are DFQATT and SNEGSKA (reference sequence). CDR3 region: CSALENYGYTF. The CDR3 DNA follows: TGCAGTGCTCTAGAGAATTATGGCTACACCTTC.

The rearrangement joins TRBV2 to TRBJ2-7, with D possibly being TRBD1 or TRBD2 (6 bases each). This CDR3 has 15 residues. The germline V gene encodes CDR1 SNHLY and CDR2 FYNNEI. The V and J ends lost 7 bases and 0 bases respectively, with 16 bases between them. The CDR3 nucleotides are TGTGCCAGCACCAAGGGAGGACAGAGCTCCTACGAGCAGTACTTC. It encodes CASTKGGQSSYEQYF.